This TCR beta chain comes out of a study of blood T cell repertoires in COVID-19. V shed 1 base and J shed 4 bases, with 8 bases lying between them. Germline loops: CDR1 SGHNT, CDR2 YYREEE (reference sequence). There are 13 residues in the CDR3. All enrollees were roughly 18 to 95 years old and from about 25 US areas. In assigning cohorts, the study relied on participant-reported clinical history. In Cohort 3, a recovered donor had either two negative PCRs, clearance, or symptom resolution. The protocol was immunoSEQ multiplex PCR, while the TCRdb copy is restricted to in-frame clones and leaves out a portion. The sample has under 300,000 clones; 85% to 90% are singletons.

This clonotype was sampled from a woman aged 18-35 years who had recovered from COVID-19. What was sequenced was PBMCs or T cells enriched from blood (not recorded which). The chain recombines TRBV5-4 with TRBJ1-2, with no clear D. The CDR3 sequence: CASSLRSLYGYTF. DNA for the CDR3: TGTGCCAGCAGCTTGCGGAGCCTCTATGGCTACACCTTC.